These 23 T cell receptor beta chains originate from one sample sequenced in a study of molecular identifiers for immune sequencing clone quantification. TCRdb called the PCR reads again in MiXCR, with one record for every CDR3 protein. The table records about 300,000 distinct CDR3 sequences, roughly a fifth of them present only once. Sequences were obtained from naive CD8+ T cells from blood, with Jurkat cell RNA spiked in. Documented subset: FACS-sorted CD8+CD4-CCR7+CD45RA+ naive T cells. The receptors originated from a human donor in good health. Some libraries in this study had Jurkat cell RNA spiked in.

This clonotype was picked up many times. The chain employs TRBV12-3 or TRBV12-4 and TRBJ2-7; 9 nucleotides line up with TRBD1. The J segment lost 4 bases and the V segment lost 3 bases, leaving 4 bases of the junction unmatched. The CDR3 extends over 14 amino acids. The CDR3 coding sequence is TGTGCCAGCAGTTTGGACAGGGGCTATTACGAGCAGTACTTC. It encodes CASSLDRGYYEQYF.

This clonotype was counted between two and nine times. The chain is built from TRBV6-2 or TRBV6-3 and TRBJ2-2; TRBD1 aligns across 8 bases. The CDR3 loop spans 15 amino acids. Germline CDR1 is MNHEY and CDR2 is SVGEGT. J gave up 6 bases and V 2 bases, and 5 bases lay outside the gene matches. The CDR3 DNA is TGTGCCAGCAGTTACCGGACAGGGTCCGCCGGGGAGCTGTTTTTT. It yields the protein CASSYRTGSAGELFF.

Only one count was recorded for this clonotype. A much bigger clone sits one base away, suggesting this may be a read error. The gene calls are TRBV6-5 and TRBJ1-1; 9 bases agree with TRBD1. CDR3 length: 15 residues. V lost 4 bases, J lost 4 bases, and 7 bases stayed unmatched. The germline V gene encodes CDR1 MNHEY and CDR2 SVGAGI. CDR3 in amino acids: CASSCSDRGFTEAFF. The CDR3, as DNA: TGTGCCAGCAGTTGCTCGGACAGGGGTTTCACTGAAGCTTTCTTT.

This clonotype appeared many times. The chain combines TRBV28 with TRBJ2-3, with D uncertain. The ends were cut back, 5 bases at V and 3 bases at J, with 6 bases in the middle. CDR3 length: 12 residues. Germline V gene sequence: CDR1 MDHEN, CDR2 SYDVKM. CDR3 protein: CASSKPTDTQYF. The CDR3 DNA sequence: TGTGCCAGCAGTAAACCGACAGATACGCAGTATTTT.

Remarks on this clonotype: Possible read error: a much larger clone is one base away. The chain employs TRBV6-1 and TRBJ1-5, with no clear D. The CDR3 runs 11 residues. CDR1 and CDR2 (germline): MNHNS, SASEGT. Between the trimmed V and J ends, which lost 6 bases and 6 bases, there was a span of 6 bases. CDR3 loop: CASRELQPQHF. CDR3 bases: TGTGCCAGCAGAGAACTTCAGCCCCAGCATTTT.

This clonotype came up many times. This chain joins TRBV7-9 and TRBJ2-7; 7 nucleotides line up with TRBD1. This CDR3 spans 15 amino acids. CDR1 is SEHNR, CDR2 FQNEAQ, per germline (reference sequence). V was pared by 2 bases and J by 0 bases, with 4 bases of the junction left unmatched. The CDR3 loop reads CASSLPGDSSYEQYF. CDR3 DNA sequence: TGTGCCAGCAGCTTACCAGGGGACAGCTCCTACGAGCAGTACTTC.

This clonotype was seen ten or more times. The chain carries TRBV19 and TRBJ2-7; possible D gene TRBD1, 5 bases. V gave up 3 bases and J gave up 3 bases, with 9 bases separating them. The CDR3 sequence is 13 residues long. The germline gives CDR1 LNHDA, CDR2 SQIVND (reference sequence). CDR3 nucleotides: TGTGCCAGTAGTATGGGCAGGGTCTACGAGCAGTACTTC. This gives the protein CASSMGRVYEQYF. The entire variable domain, with the rest obtained from reference TRBV19 and TRBJ2-7, is as follows: DGGITQSPKYLFRKEGQNVTLSCEQNLNHDAMYWYRQDPGQGLRLIYYSQIVNDFQKGDIAEGYSVSREKKESFPLTVTSAQKNPTAFYLCASSMGRVYEQYFGPGTRLTVT.

In this sample, this clonotype turned up many times. The chain has TRBV2 and TRBJ2-6; possible D gene TRBD1, 6 bases. From germline, CDR1 is SNHLY and CDR2 FYNNEI. This CDR3 region has 17 residues. Trimming took off 6 bases at V and 0 bases at J, with 15 bases between the two ends. CDR3 sequence: CASSTGRGPSGANVLTF. The CDR3 nucleotides read TGTGCCAGCAGCACCGGCAGGGGACCCTCTGGGGCCAACGTCCTGACTTTC.

This clonotype was counted once. This may be a read error, as it is one base from a much larger clone. The V and J genes are TRBV20-1 and TRBJ2-1, with D perhaps matching TRBD2 (5 bases). Germline V gene sequence: CDR1 DFQATT, CDR2 SNEGSKA (reference sequence). The length of the CDR3 is 13 residues. CDR3 in DNA: TGCAGTACTAGAGATTCTGCTCTGTATGAGCAGTTCTTC. This translates into CSTRDSALYEQFF.

This clonotype has only a few counts. The chain recombines TRBV16 with TRBJ2-7, with 7 bases aligning to TRBD1. The CDR3 runs 15 residues. Trimming at V came to 2 bases and at J to 4 bases, leaving 8 bases not matched to a gene. Germline V gives CDR1 KGHSY, CDR2 FQNENV. The CDR3 region is CASSQPADRLYEQYF. CDR3 nucleotides: TGTGCCAGCAGCCAACCCGCGGACAGGCTATACGAGCAGTACTTC.

The chain has TRBV5-6 and TRBJ2-5; D ambiguous. The CDR3 is made up of 12 amino acids. Germline CDR1 and CDR2: SGHDT and YYEEEE. The ends were cut back, 4 bases at V and 4 bases at J, with 8 bases in the middle. The CDR3 DNA reads as TGTGCCAGCAGCCCGTTGGCAGAGACCCAGTACTTC. It is translated as CASSPLAETQYF.

Concerning this clonotype itself: A much larger clone lies one base from this, so it may be a read error. The chain uses TRBV12-5 and TRBJ1-1; D is unresolved. The V gene's germline CDR1 is LGHNT and CDR2 FRNRAP. CDR3 length: 11 amino acids. The CDR3 region has the DNA TGTGCTAGTGGTTTGGGGACTGAAGCTTCCTTT. The encoded protein is CASGLGTEASF.

Points on this clonotype: A much larger clone lies a single base off, so this may be a read error. Since no conserved phenylalanine or tryptophan closes the CDR3, a read error is the likely cause. V and J are TRBV2 and TRBJ1-1, with D perhaps TRBD1 (6 bases). Per germline, CDR1 SNHLY and CDR2 FYNNEI. V lost 1 base and J 5 bases, leaving 11 bases between the germline ends. This CDR3 has 14 residues. The CDR3 sequence: CASSEEGGLTEAFS. The CDR3 DNA reads TGTGCCAGCAGTGAAGAGGGGGGCTTGACTGAAGCTTTCTCT.

On this clonotype itself: One base away lies a much larger clone, so this may be a sequencing read error. The V call is TRBV7-2, the J call TRBJ2-3; D could derive from TRBD1 or TRBD2 (5 bases each). The V gene's germline CDR1 is SGHTA and CDR2 FQGNSA. The V and J ends lost 4 bases and 10 bases respectively, with 12 bases between them. This CDR3 is built from 12 residues. The CDR3 here is CASSWVGDAQYF. The CDR3 bases are TGTGCCAGCAGCTGGGTGGGGGATGCGCAGTATTTT. The entire variable domain, with the rest obtained from reference TRBV7-2 and TRBJ2-3, is as follows: GAGVSQSPSNKVTEKGKDVELRCDPISGHTALYWYRQSLGQGLEFLIYFQGNSAPDKSGLPSDRFSAERTGGSVSTLTIQRTQQEDSAVYLCASSWVGDAQYFGPGTRLTVL.

This clonotype was seen only once. A much larger clone differs by one base, so this may be a read error. The chain joins TRBV20-1 to TRBJ2-5; D call uncertain. The CDR3 length is 11 residues. The germline CDR1 and CDR2 sequences are DFQATT and SNEGSKA (reference sequence). In DNA form, the CDR3 reads TGCAGTGCTAGGTCAGAAGAGATCCAGTACTTC. Translating it yields CSARSEEIQYF.

This clonotype was seen more than once but under ten times. The gene calls are TRBV20-1 and TRBJ2-3; TRBD2 matches at 9 bases. V trimming: 4 bases; J trimming: 0 bases; junction bases outside the gene matches: 5. The CDR3 covers 15 residues. CDR1 is DFQATT, CDR2 SNEGSKA, per germline (reference sequence). CDR3 loop: CSATKRGASTDTQYF. For the CDR3, the DNA is TGCAGTGCTACTAAGCGGGGGGCCAGCACAGATACGCAGTATTTT.

A few counts support this clonotype. The V call is TRBV2, the J call TRBJ2-5, with unresolved D. The V end lost 10 bases, the J end lost 2 bases, and 20 bases lay between the germline ends. The CDR3 is made up of 15 amino acids. Germline V gene lookup returns CDR1 SNHLY and CDR2 FYNNEI. CDR3 nucleotide sequence: TGTGCCACCTCCCATTCCCCCACCGTACAAGAGACCCAGTACTTC. This codes for CATSHSPTVQETQYF.

This clonotype was seen only a few times. The chain carries TRBV11-2 and TRBJ2-1, with 11 nucleotides matching TRBD2. This CDR3 has 19 residues. CDR1 and CDR2 from the germline V gene are SGHAT and FQNNGV. V shed 1 base and J 0 bases; nucleotides not matched to a gene: 8. The DNA for the CDR3 is TGTGCCAGCAGCTTAGCTAGCGGGGGGTCTACCTACTCCTACAATGAGCAGTTCTTC. This gives the protein CASSLASGGSTYSYNEQFF.

This clonotype was observed many times. The V gene is TRBV20-1, the J gene TRBJ1-4; no clear D gene. Per germline, CDR1 DFQATT and CDR2 SNEGSKA (reference sequence). The CDR3 consists of 16 residues. V was trimmed by 0 bases and J by 8 bases, leaving 19 bases between them. DNA of the CDR3: TGCAGTGCTAGAGATAGGCGGAGGAGTCCCAGAGAAAAACTGTTTTTT. Residues: CSARDRRRSPREKLFF.

In DNA, the CDR3 is TGTGCCAGCAGCTTAGATACCGGGGGATCAGATACGCAGTATTTT. This codes for CASSLDTGGSDTQYF. The V and J genes are TRBV11-3 and TRBJ2-3; TRBD2 is a possible D gene (6 bases). V lost 0 bases and J lost 4, with 11 bases in between. This CDR3 has 15 residues. CDR1 SGHNT and CDR2 YENEEA come from the germline V gene.

This clonotype occurred many times. This chain connects TRBV20-1 to TRBJ2-5, with 10 bases aligning to TRBD2. V trimming: 6 bases; J trimming: 2 bases; junction bases outside the gene matches: 12. The CDR3 has 16 residues. The V gene's germline CDR1 is DFQATT and CDR2 SNEGSKA (reference sequence). The CDR3 loop reads CSAISKREGRQETQYF. As DNA, the CDR3 is TGCAGTGCAATATCCAAGCGGGAGGGAAGGCAAGAGACCCAGTACTTC.

V gene TRBV14 combines with J gene TRBJ2-7, with D perhaps matching TRBD1 (5 bases). Trimming took off 3 bases at V and 5 bases at J, with 17 bases between the two ends. The germline V gene encodes CDR1 SGHDN and CDR2 FVKESK. The CDR3 runs 15 residues. The CDR3 region has the DNA TGTGCCAGCAGCCATTACCCTGATGGGGCGAACGAGCAGTACTTC. Translation gives CASSHYPDGANEQYF.

This clonotype was seen many times. The V gene is TRBV12-5, the J gene TRBJ2-1; D is unclear. Trimming removed 1 base at V and 8 bases at J, with 12 bases between. Germline V CDR1 and CDR2: LGHNT, FRNRAP. This CDR3 region has 14 residues. The CDR3 loop is CASGLGVGSDEQFF. CDR3 coding DNA: TGTGCTAGTGGTTTGGGGGTAGGATCGGATGAGCAGTTCTTC.